These 17 T cell receptor beta chains were sequenced from one sample in a study of PD-1 blockade in mismatch repair-deficient tumors. Only in-frame clones appear in the TCRdb table, and some are missing; sequencing was by immunoSEQ multiplex PCR. The sample gives some 97,000 clones, 82% of which show up once; roughly 6.3% is in the top ten. Specimen: peripheral blood, collected 36 weeks after starting pembrolizumab. The source of these receptors is an adult with mismatch repair-deficient cancer.

This clone was recorded a few times. V is TRBV7-8 and J is TRBJ2-2, with D possibly being TRBD1 or TRBD2 (6 bases each). V was cut by 2 bases and J by 1 base, with 11 bases left in between. Germline CDR1 reads SGHVS; CDR2 reads FQNEAQ. CDR3 length equals 16 residues. The CDR3 here is CASSLRGAMNTGELFF. The CDR3 nucleotides are TGTGCCAGCAGCTTAAGGGGGGCCATGAACACCGGGGAGCTGTTTTTT. Together with reference TRBV7-8 and TRBJ2-2, the CDR3 gives the full variable domain: GAGVSQSPRYKVAKRGQDVALRCDPISGHVSLFWYQQALGQGPEFLTYFQNEAQLDKSGLPSDRFFAERPEGSVSTLKIQRTQQEDSAVYLCASSLRGAMNTGELFFGEGSRLTVL.

The chain is built from TRBV7-2 and TRBJ2-7; 8 bases are a match to TRBD1. Germline trimming cut 5 bases from V and 4 bases from J; bases unmatched to any gene: 10. The CDR3 totals 15 residues. The V gene's germline CDR1 is SGHTA and CDR2 FQGNSA. CDR3 residues: CASSHMDRALYEQYF. The CDR3 DNA reads TGTGCCAGCAGCCATATGGACAGGGCCCTGTACGAGCAGTACTTC.

This chain uses TRBV19 with TRBJ2-1; D possibly matches TRBD1 or TRBD2 (5 bases each). Germline assignment: CDR1 LNHDA and CDR2 SQIVND (reference sequence). Trimming removed 4 bases at V and 0 bases at J, with 16 bases between. CDR3 length equals 17 residues. The CDR3 DNA follows: TGTGCCAGTAGTACAAGATGGGACCCTAGCTCCTACAATGAGCAGTTCTTC. Translated: CASSTRWDPSSYNEQFF.

V and J are TRBV7-2 and TRBJ2-7; 8 bases map to TRBD2. This CDR3 contains 15 residues. Germline CDR1 is SGHTA and CDR2 is FQGNSA. V dropped 7 bases and J dropped 7; count of bases not matched to a gene: 15. The CDR3 coding sequence is TGTGCCAGCATCGGCCCGGGACTAGGGGTTCGGGAGCAGTACTTC. It is translated as CASIGPGLGVREQYF. Drawing the rest from reference TRBV7-2 and TRBJ2-7, the complete variable domain is GAGVSQSPSNKVTEKGKDVELRCDPISGHTALYWYRQSLGQGLEFLIYFQGNSAPDKSGLPSDRFSAERTGGSVSTLTIQRTQQEDSAVYLCASIGPGLGVREQYFGPGTRLTVT.

The chain joins TRBV9 to TRBJ1-1, with no clear D. Per the germline V gene, CDR1 is SGDLS and CDR2 is YYNGEE. Trimming shortened V by 3 bases and J by 5 bases, and 17 bases separated the two germline ends. The CDR3 covers 15 residues. The chain's CDR3 is CASSASPSVGTEAFF. In nucleotides, the CDR3 is TGTGCCAGCAGCGCTTCACCTTCTGTTGGGACTGAAGCTTTCTTT.

This clone was seen once. V and J are TRBV12-5 and TRBJ1-5, with 7 bases lining up with TRBD1. The V and J ends lost 6 bases and 3 bases, in that order; junction bases with no gene match: 11. Germline CDR1 is LGHNT and CDR2 is FRNRAP. CDR3 length: 16 residues. The CDR3 protein is CASGPKEGAFNQPQHF. CDR3 nucleotide sequence: TGTGCTAGTGGACCTAAGGAGGGGGCGTTCAATCAGCCCCAGCATTTT.

The chain employs TRBV7-9 and TRBJ2-7, with 7 nucleotides matching TRBD2. The CDR3 length is 15 residues. The ends lost 2 bases at V and 2 bases at J; junction bases unmatched: 6. Germline CDR1 reads SEHNR; CDR2 reads FQNEAQ (reference sequence). The CDR3 region has the DNA TGTGCCAGCAGCTTATATGGGGAGGGGACCTACGAGCAGTACTTC. This gives the protein CASSLYGEGTYEQYF.

The chain recombines TRBV2 with TRBJ2-1; D gene ambiguous. This CDR3 comprises 11 residues. Per germline, CDR1 SNHLY and CDR2 FYNNEI. The V end lost 8 bases, the J end lost 4 bases, and 6 bases lay between the germline ends. The CDR3, as DNA: TGTGCCAGCGGCGCATACAATGAGCAGTTCTTC. It specifies CASGAYNEQFF.

V usage is TRBV5-5 and J usage is TRBJ1-2, with 7 bases aligning to TRBD1. CDR3 length: 13 amino acids. After removal of 5 bases from V and 2 bases from J, the junction contained 3 bases not matched to a gene. The germline gives CDR1 SGHKS, CDR2 YYEKEE (reference sequence). The CDR3 is CASRPQGNYGYTF. The CDR3 DNA reads as TGTGCCAGCAGACCACAGGGGAACTATGGCTACACCTTC.

The count of this clone is one. CDR3 protein: CASSLRGGGQETQYF. The DNA for the CDR3 is TGTGCCAGCTCCCTCCGGGGCGGAGGACAAGAGACCCAGTACTTC. This chain links TRBV11-3 with TRBJ2-5; D is perhaps TRBD1 or TRBD2 (5 bases each). V was clipped by 8 bases and J by 2 bases, with 18 bases between them. Germline V gives CDR1 SGHNT, CDR2 YENEEA. There are 15 residues in the CDR3.

The chain joins TRBV2 to TRBJ1-1; D not certain. The CDR3 runs to 12 residues. From germline, CDR1 is SNHLY and CDR2 FYNNEI. V was shortened by 6 bases and J by 5 bases, with 10 bases between the two germline ends. For the CDR3, the DNA is TGTGCCAGCAGCCGCGACCGAACTGAAGCTTTCTTT. This sequence encodes CASSRDRTEAFF.

The chain joins TRBV30 to TRBJ1-2; the match to TRBD1 covers 7 bases. V shed 7 bases, J shed 1 base, and the junction held 18 bases outside the gene matches. Per germline, CDR1 GTSNPN and CDR2 SVGIG (reference sequence). The CDR3 length is 17 residues. Here the CDR3 reads CASIPKTGTGVNYGYTF. The CDR3 region has the DNA TGTGCCTCCATCCCGAAGACAGGGACGGGAGTTAACTATGGCTACACCTTC.

V usage is TRBV5-6 and J usage is TRBJ2-3; no clear D gene. Germline CDR1 SGHDT, CDR2 YYEEEE. The CDR3 runs to 15 residues. Trimming removed 4 bases at V and 0 bases at J, with 12 bases between. CDR3: CASSHWSTSTDTQYF. The DNA of the CDR3 is TGTGCCAGCAGCCACTGGTCCACTAGCACAGATACGCAGTATTTT.

V gene TRBV21-1 combines with J gene TRBJ1-1. TRBV21-1 is shown as a pseudogene. CDR3 length: 15 residues. The CDR3 DNA follows: TGTGCCAGCAGCAAAGCCGGCAACATGAACACTGAAGCTTTCTTT. Amino acid sequence: CASSKAGNMNTEAFF.

The V gene is TRBV4-2, the J gene TRBJ2-7; TRBD2 matches 7 bases. The CDR3 runs to 15 residues. Germline V gene sequence: CDR1 LGHNA, CDR2 YNFKEQ. Trimming cost V 5 bases and J 5 bases; bases outside gene matches: 12. The chain's CDR3 is CASSLLGGPVHEQYF. As DNA, the CDR3 is TGTGCCAGCAGCTTGTTGGGAGGGCCTGTCCACGAGCAGTACTTC.

This clone was detected once. The V and J genes are TRBV4-2 and TRBJ2-3; D is perhaps TRBD2 (5 bases). Germline assignment: CDR1 LGHNA and CDR2 YNFKEQ. There are 18 residues in the CDR3. V shed 0 bases and J shed 0 bases, with 16 bases lying between them. The CDR3 reads CASSQESVGADSTDTQYF. The CDR3 DNA follows: TGTGCCAGCAGCCAAGAATCAGTAGGAGCGGACAGCACAGATACGCAGTATTTT.

The chain employs TRBV11-1 and TRBJ1-1; 7 bases agree with TRBD1. CDR1 and CDR2 (germline): SGHAT, FQDESV (reference sequence). The CDR3 covers 13 residues. Trimming cost V 5 bases and J 5 bases; bases outside gene matches: 5. CDR3 DNA: TGTGCCAGCAGCCCAACAGGGGAGACTGAAGCTTTCTTT. Its translation: CASSPTGETEAFF.